This TCR beta chain was observed in a study of blood T cell repertoires in COVID-19. Study in general: Samples taken during acute and convalescent COVID-19 were collected in the United States, Italy and Spain. Nucleic acid was either cDNA or gDNA, and it came from T cells, B-cell-depleted T cells, or PBMCs.

The CDR3 sequence is 14 residues long. Germline values: CDR1 GTSNPN, CDR2 SVGIG (reference sequence). V shed 3 bases, J shed 5 bases, and the junction held 5 bases outside the gene matches. Original handling: Scientists estimated how many nucleated cells there were by amplifying reference gene primers. TCRdb's table, derived via immunoSEQ multiplex PCR, lists solely in-frame clones and lacks some. From that table come the V and J calls and clone size; the DNA was used to work out D and trimming. The sample lists about 440,000 clones, approximately 90% occurring once. The sequence derives from a woman aged 25 to 39 with acute or convalescent COVID-19. The sample taken for sequencing was peripheral blood. This rearrangement joins TRBV30 to TRBJ2-3, with 10 nucleotides matching TRBD2. Written as DNA, the CDR3 is TGTGCCTGGAGGCTAGCGGGGGCCGGAGATACGCAGTATTTT. Protein sequence: CAWRLAGAGDTQYF.